The text below deals with one TCR beta chain. What it binds is not known. This entry comes from a study of T-cell memory formation after mild COVID-19. Study-wide results and caveats: Day 15 to 85 contracting clones showed balanced CD4/CD8; day 15 to 37 expanders favored CD4+. Those CD4+ clones that contracted were mainly in CM and EM (CD8+ ones in EMRA). Pre-infection memory carried some responding clones, suggesting that cross-reactive memory joined.

Germline V gene sequence: CDR1 MDHEN, CDR2 SYDVKM. The V segment lost 6 bases and the J segment 3 bases; nucleotides outside the gene matches: 7. The CDR3 is 14 residues long. Each CDR3 protein is one row after TCRdb ran MiXCR on the 5' RACE reads. The sample yields under 450,000 distinct CDR3 sequences, about an eighth seen once. The sample was PBMCs or a T cell subset sorted from them (not recorded which). This TCR derives from a man aged 18-30 years who had mild COVID-19 (a few samples of this study predate the infection). Cell type and time point are not known. The chain recombines TRBV28 with TRBJ2-7, with 8 bases matching TRBD1. The CDR3 loop is CASSLRQGNYEQYV. Written as DNA, the CDR3 is TGTGCCAGCAGCCTCCGACAGGGGAACTACGAGCAGTACGTC.